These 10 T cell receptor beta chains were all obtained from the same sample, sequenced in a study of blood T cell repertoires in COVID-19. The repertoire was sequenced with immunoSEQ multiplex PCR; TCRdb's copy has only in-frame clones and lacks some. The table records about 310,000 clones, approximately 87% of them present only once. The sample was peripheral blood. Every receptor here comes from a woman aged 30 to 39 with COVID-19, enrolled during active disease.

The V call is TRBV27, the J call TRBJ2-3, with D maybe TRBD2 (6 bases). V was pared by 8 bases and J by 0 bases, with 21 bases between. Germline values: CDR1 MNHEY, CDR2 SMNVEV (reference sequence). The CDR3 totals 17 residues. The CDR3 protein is CASGYPGLGASTDTQYF. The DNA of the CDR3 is TGTGCCAGCGGGTACCCGGGACTCGGGGCAAGCACAGATACGCAGTATTTT.

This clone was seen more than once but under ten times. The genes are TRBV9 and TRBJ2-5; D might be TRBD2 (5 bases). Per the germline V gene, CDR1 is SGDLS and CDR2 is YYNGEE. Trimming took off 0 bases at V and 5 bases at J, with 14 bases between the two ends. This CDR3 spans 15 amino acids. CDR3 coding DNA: TGTGCCAGCAGCGTAGCGGGTAGCGTGGGGGAGACCCAGTACTTC. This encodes CASSVAGSVGETQYF.

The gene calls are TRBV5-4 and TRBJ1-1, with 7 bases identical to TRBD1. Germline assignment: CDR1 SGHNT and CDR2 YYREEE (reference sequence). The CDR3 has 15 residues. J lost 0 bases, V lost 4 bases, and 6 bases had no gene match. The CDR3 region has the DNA TGTGCCAGCAGCGGCCCCGGGACAGTGAACACTGAAGCTTTCTTT. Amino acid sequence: CASSGPGTVNTEAFF. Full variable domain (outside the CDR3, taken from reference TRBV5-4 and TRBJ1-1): ETGVTQSPTHLIKTRGQQVTLRCSSQSGHNTVSWYQQALGQGPQFIFQYYREEENGRGNFPPRFSGLQFPNYSSELNVNALELDDSALYLCASSGPGTVNTEAFFGQGTRLTVV.

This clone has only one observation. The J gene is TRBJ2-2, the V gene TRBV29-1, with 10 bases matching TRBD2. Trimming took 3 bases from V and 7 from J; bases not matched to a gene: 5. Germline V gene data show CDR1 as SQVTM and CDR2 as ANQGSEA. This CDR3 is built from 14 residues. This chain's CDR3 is CSVDTGLANGELFF. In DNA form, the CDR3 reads TGCAGCGTTGACACGGGACTAGCGAACGGGGAGCTGTTTTTT.

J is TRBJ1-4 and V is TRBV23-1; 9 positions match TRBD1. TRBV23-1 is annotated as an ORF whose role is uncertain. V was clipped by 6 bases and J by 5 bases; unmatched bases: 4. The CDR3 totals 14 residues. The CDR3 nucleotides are TGCGCCAGCAGCCTCGGACAGGGGAATGAAAAACTGTTTTTT. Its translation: CASSLGQGNEKLFF.

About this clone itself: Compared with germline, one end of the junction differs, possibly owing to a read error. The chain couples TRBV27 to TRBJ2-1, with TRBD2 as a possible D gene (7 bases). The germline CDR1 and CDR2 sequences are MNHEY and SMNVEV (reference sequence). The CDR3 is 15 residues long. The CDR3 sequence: CASSSQRDIYNEQFF. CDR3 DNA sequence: TGTGCCAGTAGTTCCCAGCGGGACATATACAATGAGCAGTTCTTC.

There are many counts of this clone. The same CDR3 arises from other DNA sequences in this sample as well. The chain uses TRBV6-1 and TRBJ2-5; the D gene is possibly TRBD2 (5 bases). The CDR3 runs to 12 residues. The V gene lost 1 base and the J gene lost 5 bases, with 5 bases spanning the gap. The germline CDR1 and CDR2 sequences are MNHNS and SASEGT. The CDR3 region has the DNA TGTGCCAGCAGTGAAGGAGGGGAGACCCAGTACTTC. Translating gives CASSEGGETQYF.

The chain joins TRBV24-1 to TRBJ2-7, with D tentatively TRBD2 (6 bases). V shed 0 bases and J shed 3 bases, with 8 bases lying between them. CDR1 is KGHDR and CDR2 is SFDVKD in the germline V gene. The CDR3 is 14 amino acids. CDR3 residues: CATSDLRENYEQYF. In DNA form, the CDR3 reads TGTGCCACCAGTGATTTGCGGGAGAACTACGAGCAGTACTTC.

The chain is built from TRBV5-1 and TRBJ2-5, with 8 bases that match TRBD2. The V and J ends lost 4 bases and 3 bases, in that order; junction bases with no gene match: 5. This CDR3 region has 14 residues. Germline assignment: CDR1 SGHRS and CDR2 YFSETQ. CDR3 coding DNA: TGCGCCAGCAGCCGGGGGGGCACCAAAGAGACCCAGTACTTC. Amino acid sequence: CASSRGGTKETQYF.

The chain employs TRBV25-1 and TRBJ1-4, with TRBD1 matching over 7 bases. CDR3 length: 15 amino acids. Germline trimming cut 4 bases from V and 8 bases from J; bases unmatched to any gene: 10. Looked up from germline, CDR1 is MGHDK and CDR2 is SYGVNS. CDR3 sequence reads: CASSVPGTVREKLFF. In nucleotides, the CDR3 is TGTGCCAGCAGTGTCCCCGGGACAGTCCGAGAAAAACTGTTTTTT.